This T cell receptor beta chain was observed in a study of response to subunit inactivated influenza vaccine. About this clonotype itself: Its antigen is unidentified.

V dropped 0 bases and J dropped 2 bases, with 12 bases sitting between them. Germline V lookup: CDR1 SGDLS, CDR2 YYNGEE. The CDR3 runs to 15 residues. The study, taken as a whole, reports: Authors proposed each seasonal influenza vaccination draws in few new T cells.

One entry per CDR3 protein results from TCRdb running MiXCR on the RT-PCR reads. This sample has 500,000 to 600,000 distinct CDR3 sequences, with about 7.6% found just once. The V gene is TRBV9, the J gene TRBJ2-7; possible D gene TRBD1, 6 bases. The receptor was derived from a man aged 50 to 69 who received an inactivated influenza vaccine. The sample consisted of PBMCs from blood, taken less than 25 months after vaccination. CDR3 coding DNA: TGTGCCAGCAGCGTAGCAGGGACAAATACCTACGAGCAGTACTTC. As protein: CASSVAGTNTYEQYF.